This T cell receptor beta chain was profiled in a study of blood T cell repertoires in COVID-19 (dated by TCRdb to about 2020). With regard to the full study: The collaborator samples originated in the United States, Italy and Spain and spanned the acute and convalescent phases of COVID-19. Subjects who had been exposed to COVID-19, were actively infected with it, or had recovered from it provided the deeply sampled blood TCRbeta repertoires that made up the dataset. A freely available public database, intended as a resource for researchers studying the immune response to SARS-CoV-2, is where the repertoires were released. Samples were obtained from the ongoing ImmuneRACE study (first 160 participants) and from over 1,000 subjects provided by 6 global collaborators. Where available, HLA class I and class II types were taken from metadata supplied by the sample provider and were not determined by assay-based typing. The material from the prospective study consisted of cDNA or gDNA derived from T cells, B-cell-depleted T cells, or PBMCs. Nearly every sample came with metadata listing a de-identified subject ID, COVID-19 status, age in years and sex.

As concerns this clone: Its recognized antigen is unknown. No per-base quality is available; no much larger clone lies one base away.

The immunoSEQ Assay, a bias-controlled multiplex PCR, was used to amplify TCRbeta CDR3 regions from genomic DNA. The paper's processing steps were these. The number of nucleated cells in each sample was estimated from the amplification of reference gene primers within the assay. Sequence reads were collapsed and filtered to measure the absolute abundance of every unique TCRbeta CDR3 rearrangement. For each sample, productive Simpson clonality was calculated as the square root of Simpson's diversity index over productive rearrangements. Held by TCRdb, this immuneACCESS table contains in-frame sequences only and omits some clones. Under half of the omission traces to an unresolved V gene where checked; the cause of the rest is unknown. The V and J calls and clone size are taken from that table; D and trimming were inferred from the DNA. The sample records 200,000 to 300,000 clones, approximately 85% of which are singletons. The ten largest make up around 1.9% of the sample.

Points the paper makes about the study in general: How much clinical and demographic metadata was included differed by source and by participant, and the metadata was provided uncurated.

At the junction V is shortened by 5 bases and J by 6 bases; bases outside the gene matches: 8. Via the germline V gene (reference sequence), CDR1 is SEHNR and CDR2 FQNEAQ. The CDR3 measures 15 amino acids from cysteine to phenylalanine. Left in the record is the CDR3 DNA by itself, 45 bases read in frame from the first base. Participants in the prospective study were enrolled through a virtual design, were aged about 18 to 90 years, and lived in about 25 United States geographic areas. Cohort assignment in the prospective study relied on participant-reported clinical history from a screening survey and a study questionnaire. Recovered participants in ImmuneRACE Cohort 3 were defined as having two consecutive negative NP/OP PCR tests, clearance from a healthcare professional, or resolution of symptoms. In the prospective study, mobile phlebotomists collected whole blood, serum and a nasopharyngeal or oropharyngeal swab from each participant. Prospective study participants could optionally give additional blood draws and questionnaires over a roughly 2-month period. Before DNA extraction, prospective study blood samples were shipped either frozen or at room temperature.

The chain was built from TRBV7-9 and TRBJ2-1, with 9 junctional bases fitting TRBD2. The clonotype originates from a woman between 50 and 59 years old who had recovered from COVID-19. Source material: PBMCs or T cells enriched from blood (not recorded which). The DNA sequence reads TGTGCCAGCAGCCCTAGCGGGAAGCGGGGCAATGAGCAGTTCTTC. It encodes CASSPSGKRGNEQFF.